What follows is one T cell receptor beta chain and its context. The antigen is not known. The entry originates in a study of TIL therapy for anti-PD-1-resistant metastatic lung cancer. Study summary: Patients had a median age of almost 55 years (range roughly 35-80). Whole-study results and caveats: The cohort had more treatment-naive, never-smoker and oncogene-addicted patients than typical. Many TIL product clones were absent from baseline tumor, suggesting clonal contraction.

V shed 3 bases and J 4 bases; nucleotides not matched to a gene: 8. There are 17 residues in the CDR3. The germline gives CDR1 LNHDA, CDR2 SQIVND (reference sequence). This was the immunoSEQ v3 assay. TCRdb keeps only in-frame clones here, not all; method: immunoSEQ multiplex PCR. The table lists about 95,000 clones, 65% of them singletons. Documented time point: pre-treatment sample, taken before nivolumab and TIL therapy. Tumor tissue came from excised metastases, mostly pleural nodules or supraclavicular lymph nodes. Enrollment ran from late 2017 to early 2020. Source: tumor tissue, taken at baseline. This receptor was taken from a person aged 25-79 years with non-small cell lung cancer. V gene TRBV19 combines with J gene TRBJ2-1; 11 bases match TRBD2. Here the CDR3 reads CASSIVVAGGSYNEQFF. The CDR3 nucleotides read TGTGCCAGTAGTATTGTGGTAGCGGGAGGGTCTTACAATGAGCAGTTCTTC. The variable domain in full, with the rest retrieved from reference TRBV19 and TRBJ2-1, is DGGITQSPKYLFRKEGQNVTLSCEQNLNHDAMYWYRQDPGQGLRLIYYSQIVNDFQKGDIAEGYSVSREKKESFPLTVTSAQKNPTAFYLCASSIVVAGGSYNEQFFGPGTRLTVL.